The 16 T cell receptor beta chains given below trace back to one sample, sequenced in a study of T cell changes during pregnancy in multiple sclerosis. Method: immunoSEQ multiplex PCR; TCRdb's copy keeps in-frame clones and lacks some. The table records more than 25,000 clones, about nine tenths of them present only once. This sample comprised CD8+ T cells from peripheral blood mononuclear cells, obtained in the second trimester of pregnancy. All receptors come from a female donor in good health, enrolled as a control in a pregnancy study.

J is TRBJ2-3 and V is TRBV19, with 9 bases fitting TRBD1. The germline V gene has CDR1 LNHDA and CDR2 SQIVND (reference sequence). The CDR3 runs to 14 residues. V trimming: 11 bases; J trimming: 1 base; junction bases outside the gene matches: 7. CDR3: CASSDRGGTDTQYF. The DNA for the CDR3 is TGTGCCTCCTCCGACAGGGGGGGCACAGATACGCAGTATTTT.

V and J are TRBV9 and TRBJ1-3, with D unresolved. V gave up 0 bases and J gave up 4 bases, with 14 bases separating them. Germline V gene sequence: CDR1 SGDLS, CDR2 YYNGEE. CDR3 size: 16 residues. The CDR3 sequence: CASSVDGGQAGNTIYF. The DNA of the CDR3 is TGTGCCAGCAGCGTAGATGGAGGGCAAGCCGGAAACACCATATATTTT.

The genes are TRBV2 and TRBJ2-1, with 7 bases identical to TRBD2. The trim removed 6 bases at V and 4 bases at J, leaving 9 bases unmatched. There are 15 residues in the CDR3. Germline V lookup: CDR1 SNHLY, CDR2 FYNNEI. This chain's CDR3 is CASRERGGGYNEQFF. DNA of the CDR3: TGTGCCAGCAGGGAGCGGGGAGGTGGTTACAATGAGCAGTTCTTC. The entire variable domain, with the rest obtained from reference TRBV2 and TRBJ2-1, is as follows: EPEVTQTPSHQVTQMGQEVILRCVPISNHLYFYWYRQILGQKVEFLVSFYNNEISEKSEIFDDQFSVERPDGSNFTLKIRSTKLEDSAMYFCASRERGGGYNEQFFGPGTRLTVL.

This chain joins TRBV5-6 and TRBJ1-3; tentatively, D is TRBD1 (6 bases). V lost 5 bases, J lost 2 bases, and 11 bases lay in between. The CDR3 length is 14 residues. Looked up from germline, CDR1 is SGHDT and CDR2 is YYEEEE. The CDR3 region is CASSPRQAGNTIYF. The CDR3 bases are TGTGCCAGCAGTCCTAGACAGGCTGGAAACACCATATATTTT.

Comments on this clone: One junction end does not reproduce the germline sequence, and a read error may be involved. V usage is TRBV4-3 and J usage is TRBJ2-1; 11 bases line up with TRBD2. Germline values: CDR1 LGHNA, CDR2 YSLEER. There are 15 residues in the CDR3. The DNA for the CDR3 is TGCGCCAGCAGCTATGGACTAGCGGGCTACAATGGGCAGTTCTTC. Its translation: CASSYGLAGYNGQFF.

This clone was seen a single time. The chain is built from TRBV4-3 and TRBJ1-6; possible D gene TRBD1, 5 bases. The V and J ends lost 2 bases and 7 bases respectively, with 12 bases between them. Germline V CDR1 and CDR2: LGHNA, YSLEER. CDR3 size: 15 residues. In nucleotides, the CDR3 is TGCGCCAGCAGCCAAAGATTGACAGCCAATTCACCCCTCCACTTT. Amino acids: CASSQRLTANSPLHF.

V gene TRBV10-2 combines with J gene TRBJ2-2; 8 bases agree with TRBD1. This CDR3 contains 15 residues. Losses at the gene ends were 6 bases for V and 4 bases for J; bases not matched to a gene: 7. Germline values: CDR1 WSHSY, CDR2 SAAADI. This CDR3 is CASSPTGVSTGELFF. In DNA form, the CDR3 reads TGCGCCAGCAGCCCGACAGGGGTGAGCACCGGGGAGCTGTTTTTT.

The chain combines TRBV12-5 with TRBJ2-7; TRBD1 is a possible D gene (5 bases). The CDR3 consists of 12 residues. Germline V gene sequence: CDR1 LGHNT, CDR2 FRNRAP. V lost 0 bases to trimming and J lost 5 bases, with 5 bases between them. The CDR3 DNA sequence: TGTGCTAGTGGTTTGGTAGGGGACGAGCAGTACTTC. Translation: CASGLVGDEQYF.

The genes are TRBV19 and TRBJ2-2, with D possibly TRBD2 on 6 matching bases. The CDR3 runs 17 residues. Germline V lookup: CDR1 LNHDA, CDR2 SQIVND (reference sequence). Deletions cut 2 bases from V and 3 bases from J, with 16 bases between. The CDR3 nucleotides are TGTGCCAGTAGTATAACTGGCCTGGGGGAGGACACCGGGGAGCTGTTTTTT. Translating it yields CASSITGLGEDTGELFF.

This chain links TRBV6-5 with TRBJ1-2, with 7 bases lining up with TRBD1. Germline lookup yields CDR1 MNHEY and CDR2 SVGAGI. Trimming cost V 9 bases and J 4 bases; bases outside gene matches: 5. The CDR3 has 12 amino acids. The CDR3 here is CASETGIYGYTF. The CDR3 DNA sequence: TGTGCCAGTGAGACAGGGATCTATGGCTACACCTTC.

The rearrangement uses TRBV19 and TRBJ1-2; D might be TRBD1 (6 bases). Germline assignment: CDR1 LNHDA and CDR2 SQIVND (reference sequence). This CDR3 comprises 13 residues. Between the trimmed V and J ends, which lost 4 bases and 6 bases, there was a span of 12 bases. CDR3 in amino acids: CASSTGYRDGYTF. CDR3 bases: TGTGCCAGTAGTACTGGTTACAGGGATGGCTACACCTTC.

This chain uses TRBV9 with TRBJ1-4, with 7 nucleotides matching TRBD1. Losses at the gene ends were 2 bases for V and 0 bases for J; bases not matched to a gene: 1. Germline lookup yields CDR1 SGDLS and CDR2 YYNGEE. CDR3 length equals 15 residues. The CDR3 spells CASSVTGATNEKLFF. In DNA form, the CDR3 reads TGTGCCAGCAGCGTCACAGGGGCAACTAATGAAAAACTGTTTTTT.

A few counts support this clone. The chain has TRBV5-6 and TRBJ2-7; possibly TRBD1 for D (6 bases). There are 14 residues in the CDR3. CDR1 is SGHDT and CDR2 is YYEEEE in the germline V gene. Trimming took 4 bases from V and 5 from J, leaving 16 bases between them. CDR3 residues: CASSIQGLVHEQYF. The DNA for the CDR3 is TGTGCCAGCAGCATACAGGGTCTCGTGCACGAGCAGTACTTC.

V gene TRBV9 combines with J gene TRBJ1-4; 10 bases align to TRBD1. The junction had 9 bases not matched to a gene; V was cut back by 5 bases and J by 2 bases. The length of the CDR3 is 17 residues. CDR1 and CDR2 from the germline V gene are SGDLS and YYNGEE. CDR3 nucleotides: TGTGCCAGCAGTCTCCGGGACAGGGGCTCGACTAATGAAAAACTGTTTTTT. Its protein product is CASSLRDRGSTNEKLFF.

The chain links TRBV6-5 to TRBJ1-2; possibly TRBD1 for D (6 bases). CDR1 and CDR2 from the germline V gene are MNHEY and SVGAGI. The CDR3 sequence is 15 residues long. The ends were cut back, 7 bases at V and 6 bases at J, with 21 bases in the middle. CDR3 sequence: CASIVEDSGVNGYTF. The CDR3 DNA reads TGTGCCAGCATCGTTGAGGACAGCGGCGTCAATGGCTACACCTTC.

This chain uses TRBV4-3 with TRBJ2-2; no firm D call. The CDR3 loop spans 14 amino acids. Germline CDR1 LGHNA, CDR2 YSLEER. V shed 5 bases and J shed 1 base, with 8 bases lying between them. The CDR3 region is CASSFVVNTGELFF. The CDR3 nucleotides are TGCGCCAGCAGCTTTGTAGTGAACACCGGGGAGCTGTTTTTT.